The 24 T cell receptor beta chains below were found in one sample sequenced in a study of T cell responses to AZD1222 COVID-19 vaccine. Some clones are missing from TCRdb's copy, which holds only in-frame ones; the method was immunoSEQ multiplex PCR. The sample has over 100,000 clones, around 87% seen once. The sequences come from peripheral blood, collected 28 days after the second AZD1222 dose. The receptors originated from an adult who received the AZD1222 COVID-19 vaccine.

The chain uses TRBV4-1 and TRBJ2-6, with D possibly matching TRBD1 (6 bases). The CDR3 has 19 residues. V was cut by 0 bases and J by 2 bases, with 17 bases left in between. Germline V gene data show CDR1 as MGHRA and CDR2 as YSYEKL. CDR3 nucleotide sequence: TGCGCCAGCAGCCAAGACGGCGACAGGTTTTTTGCTGGGGCCAACGTCCTGACTTTC. This encodes CASSQDGDRFFAGANVLTF.

This chain connects TRBV13 to TRBJ2-2; 9 bases fit TRBD2. The CDR3 runs 17 residues. V lost 3 bases, J lost 5 bases, and 10 bases stayed unmatched. CDR1 is PRHDT and CDR2 is FYEKMQ in the germline V gene (reference sequence). CDR3 protein: CASSFRELAGKTGELFF. The CDR3 DNA reads TGTGCCAGCAGCTTCAGAGAACTAGCGGGTAAAACCGGGGAGCTGTTTTTT.

The J gene is TRBJ1-1, the V gene TRBV27; 9 nucleotides line up with TRBD1. In germline, CDR1 is MNHEY, CDR2 SMNVEV (reference sequence). The V gene end was trimmed by 6 bases and the J gene end by 0 bases; junction bases not matched to a gene: 5. The CDR3 loop spans 15 amino acids. The CDR3 DNA follows: TGTGCCAGCAGCCTCCGGGACAGGGTGAACACTGAAGCTTTCTTT. It translates to CASSLRDRVNTEAFF.

J is TRBJ2-2 and V is TRBV7-2, with 8 bases fitting TRBD2. Germline lookup yields CDR1 SGHTA and CDR2 FQGNSA. V shed 5 bases and J 6 bases; nucleotides not matched to a gene: 11. The CDR3 extends over 16 amino acids. CDR3 region: CASSTTGTSRAGELFF. As DNA, the CDR3 is TGTGCCAGCAGCACAACCGGGACTAGTCGGGCCGGGGAGCTGTTTTTT.

Only one count was recorded for this clone. The chain employs TRBV15 and TRBJ2-3; weak D call: TRBD1 (6 bases). The CDR3 loop spans 13 amino acids. Germline V CDR1 and CDR2: LNHNV, YYDKDF (reference sequence). The V and J ends lost 1 base and 5 bases respectively, with 7 bases between them. For the CDR3, the DNA is TGTGCCACCAGCAGAGGAGGGGGAGATACGCAGTATTTT. It is translated as CATSRGGGDTQYF.

CDR3 in amino acids: CSVNHRETEAFF. The CDR3 DNA is TGCAGCGTTAACCACAGGGAGACTGAAGCTTTCTTT. The rearrangement links TRBV29-1 to TRBJ1-1; D perhaps matches TRBD1 (6 bases). Germline V gene sequence: CDR1 SQVTM, CDR2 ANQGSEA. Trimming took off 5 bases at V and 5 bases at J, with 12 bases between the two ends. This CDR3 comprises 12 residues.

The rearrangement links TRBV27 to TRBJ1-1, with D possibly matching TRBD1 (5 bases). This CDR3 has 14 amino acids. V lost 3 bases, J lost 5 bases, and 13 bases lay in between. Per germline, CDR1 MNHEY and CDR2 SMNVEV (reference sequence). This chain's CDR3 is CASSFNQGITEAFF. CDR3 DNA sequence: TGTGCCAGCAGTTTCAACCAGGGTATAACTGAAGCTTTCTTT.

In this sample, this clone turned up a few times. V is TRBV2 and J is TRBJ2-3; no clear D. With 7 bases removed from V and 5 bases from J, the gap between germline ends came to 7 bases. Germline CDR1 and CDR2: SNHLY and FYNNEI. There are 11 residues in the CDR3. In DNA, the CDR3 is TGTGCCAGCAAGGTTGGAGATACGCAGTATTTT. It specifies CASKVGDTQYF.

The chain is built from TRBV4-3 and TRBJ1-1; TRBD1 aligns across 9 bases. V was clipped by 0 bases and J by 10 bases; unmatched bases: 3. This CDR3 contains 13 residues. Germline loops: CDR1 LGHNA, CDR2 YSLEER. CDR3 nucleotide sequence: TGCGCCAGCAGCCAAGACCGGGACAGGGCAGCTTTCTTT. Amino acids: CASSQDRDRAAFF.

The J gene is TRBJ2-7, the V gene TRBV5-1; D ambiguous. In germline, CDR1 is SGHRS, CDR2 YFSETQ. The ends were cut back, 7 bases at V and 5 bases at J, with 16 bases in the middle. This CDR3 contains 13 residues. The CDR3 sequence: CASSLRPSDEQYF. CDR3 sequence (DNA): TGCGCCAGCTCCCTGCGGCCGAGCGACGAGCAGTACTTC.

J is TRBJ1-2 and V is TRBV10-3, with D possibly matching TRBD1 (6 bases). Trimming left V 2 bases short and J 7 bases short, with 14 bases between. The CDR3 is 14 amino acids. Germline V gene lookup returns CDR1 ENHRY and CDR2 SYGVKD. CDR3 sequence (DNA): TGTGCCATCAGTGAGCGGGGGGGCGTCGGTGGCTACACCTTC. Protein sequence: CAISERGGVGGYTF.

The chain joins TRBV5-4 to TRBJ1-2, with D tentatively TRBD1 (6 bases). CDR1 SGHNT and CDR2 YYREEE come from the germline V gene (reference sequence). Trimming cost V 7 bases and J 6 bases, with 22 bases left between them. The CDR3 is made up of 15 amino acids. In nucleotides, the CDR3 is TGTGCCAGCCACTTACGTGGGGGGCTGAAGCATGGCTACACCTTC. Translated, it gives CASHLRGGLKHGYTF.

This rearrangement joins TRBV5-1 to TRBJ2-7; weak D call: TRBD2 (5 bases). Germline V CDR1 and CDR2: SGHRS, YFSETQ. The CDR3 is 13 amino acids. V was shortened by 5 bases and J by 2 bases, with 11 bases between the two germline ends. The CDR3, as DNA: TGCGCCAGCAGGTCGACTACCGCCTACGAGCAGTACTTC. Translation gives CASRSTTAYEQYF.

The chain recombines TRBV4-1 with TRBJ1-1; possible D gene TRBD1, 5 bases. Germline loops: CDR1 MGHRA, CDR2 YSYEKL. The CDR3 is 17 amino acids. Trimming removed 1 base from V and 10 bases from J, with 25 bases in between. This CDR3 reads CASSQAIPSPGDVGAFF. The CDR3 nucleotides read TGCGCCAGCAGCCAAGCCATCCCCTCGCCGGGGGACGTGGGAGCTTTCTTT.

The J gene is TRBJ1-2, the V gene TRBV7-9; D is undetermined. CDR3 size: 14 residues. CDR1 is SEHNR and CDR2 is FQNEAQ in the germline V gene (reference sequence). V lost 6 bases and J 8 bases, leaving 19 bases between the germline ends. The CDR3 loop reads CASRPAWSEGGYTF. The CDR3 coding sequence is TGTGCCAGCAGACCAGCGTGGAGCGAGGGAGGCTACACCTTC.

CDR3 sequence reads: CASSIGPGRGNEQFF. CDR3 DNA sequence: TGTGCCAGTAGTATAGGCCCCGGGAGGGGAAATGAGCAGTTCTTC. This sequence joins TRBV19 and TRBJ2-1, with 8 bases aligning to TRBD2. The germline V gene encodes CDR1 LNHDA and CDR2 SQIVND (reference sequence). The CDR3 runs 15 residues. V lost 1 base, J lost 7 bases, and 6 bases stayed unmatched.

The J gene is TRBJ2-1, the V gene TRBV6-2 or TRBV6-3; 11 positions match TRBD2. The CDR3 spans 18 residues. Germline V CDR1 and CDR2: MNHEY, SVGEGT. Losses at the gene ends were 0 bases for V and 2 bases for J; bases not matched to a gene: 6. Here the CDR3 DNA reads TGTGCCAGCAGTTACTCCCGGACTAGCGGGCATCCCTACAATGAGCAGTTCTTC. Translating it yields CASSYSRTSGHPYNEQFF.

V gene TRBV7-2 combines with J gene TRBJ1-2, with D unresolved. CDR3 length equals 15 residues. V gave up 1 base and J gave up 5 bases, with 14 bases separating them. Germline loops: CDR1 SGHTA, CDR2 FQGNSA. In nucleotides, the CDR3 is TGTGCCAGCAGCTTAGTCTCGATCGGGGTTTATGGCTACACCTTC. Translation: CASSLVSIGVYGYTF.

V and J are TRBV25-1 and TRBJ2-5, with 8 nucleotides matching TRBD2. Trimming took 8 bases from V and 2 from J; bases not matched to a gene: 13. This CDR3 has 16 amino acids. CDR1 MGHDK and CDR2 SYGVNS come from the germline V gene. The CDR3 sequence: CASGGLSSGTQETQYF. CDR3 nucleotide sequence: TGTGCCAGCGGGGGACTAAGTAGCGGGACACAAGAGACCCAGTACTTC.

V gene TRBV7-8 combines with J gene TRBJ1-5, with D possibly being TRBD1 (6 bases). V dropped 4 bases and J dropped 1 base, with 14 bases sitting between them. There are 16 residues in the CDR3. Germline CDR1 SGHVS, CDR2 FQNEAQ. Written as DNA, the CDR3 is TGTGCCAGCAGCTCCCGACAGGTTGTAAGCAATCAGCCCCAGCATTTT. This encodes CASSSRQVVSNQPQHF.

This clone was seen just once. This chain uses TRBV7-2 with TRBJ2-1, with D perhaps TRBD1 or TRBD2 (6 bases each). The CDR3 contains 17 residues. CDR1 SGHTA and CDR2 FQGNSA come from the germline V gene. The ends were cut back, 6 bases at V and 9 bases at J, with 27 bases in the middle. The CDR3 sequence is CASRQGLTSLFGGEQFF. The CDR3, as DNA: TGTGCCAGCAGACAGGGACTGACGTCCCTATTCGGGGGTGAGCAGTTCTTC. The variable domain in full, completed from reference TRBV7-2 and TRBJ2-1, reads GAGVSQSPSNKVTEKGKDVELRCDPISGHTALYWYRQSLGQGLEFLIYFQGNSAPDKSGLPSDRFSAERTGGSVSTLTIQRTQQEDSAVYLCASRQGLTSLFGGEQFFGPGTRLTVL.

The gene calls are TRBV4-3 and TRBJ1-2, with TRBD1 matching over 7 bases. J gave up 2 bases and V 1 base, and 13 bases lay outside the gene matches. The CDR3 is made up of 18 amino acids. From germline, CDR1 is LGHNA and CDR2 YSLEER. The CDR3 spells CASSQVGRGPLPNYGYTF. DNA of the CDR3: TGCGCCAGCAGCCAAGTTGGAAGGGGGCCACTGCCGAACTATGGCTACACCTTC.

This chain connects TRBV6-2 or TRBV6-3 to TRBJ1-1; no clear D. The CDR3 totals 11 residues. Germline values: CDR1 MNHEY, CDR2 SVGEGT. Trimming cost V 5 bases and J 4 bases, with 5 bases left between them. CDR3 residues: CASSHLTEAFF. DNA of the CDR3: TGTGCCAGCAGTCACCTCACTGAAGCTTTCTTT.

This clone came up a few times. The V call is TRBV24-1, the J call TRBJ1-1; perhaps TRBD1 as D (5 bases). The CDR3 is made up of 11 amino acids. Trimming cost V 8 bases and J 6 bases, with 9 bases left between them. Germline loops: CDR1 KGHDR, CDR2 SFDVKD. The CDR3 DNA reads as TGTGCCACCAAGAGGGGAGCTGAAGCTTTCTTT. Encoded protein: CATKRGAEAFF.